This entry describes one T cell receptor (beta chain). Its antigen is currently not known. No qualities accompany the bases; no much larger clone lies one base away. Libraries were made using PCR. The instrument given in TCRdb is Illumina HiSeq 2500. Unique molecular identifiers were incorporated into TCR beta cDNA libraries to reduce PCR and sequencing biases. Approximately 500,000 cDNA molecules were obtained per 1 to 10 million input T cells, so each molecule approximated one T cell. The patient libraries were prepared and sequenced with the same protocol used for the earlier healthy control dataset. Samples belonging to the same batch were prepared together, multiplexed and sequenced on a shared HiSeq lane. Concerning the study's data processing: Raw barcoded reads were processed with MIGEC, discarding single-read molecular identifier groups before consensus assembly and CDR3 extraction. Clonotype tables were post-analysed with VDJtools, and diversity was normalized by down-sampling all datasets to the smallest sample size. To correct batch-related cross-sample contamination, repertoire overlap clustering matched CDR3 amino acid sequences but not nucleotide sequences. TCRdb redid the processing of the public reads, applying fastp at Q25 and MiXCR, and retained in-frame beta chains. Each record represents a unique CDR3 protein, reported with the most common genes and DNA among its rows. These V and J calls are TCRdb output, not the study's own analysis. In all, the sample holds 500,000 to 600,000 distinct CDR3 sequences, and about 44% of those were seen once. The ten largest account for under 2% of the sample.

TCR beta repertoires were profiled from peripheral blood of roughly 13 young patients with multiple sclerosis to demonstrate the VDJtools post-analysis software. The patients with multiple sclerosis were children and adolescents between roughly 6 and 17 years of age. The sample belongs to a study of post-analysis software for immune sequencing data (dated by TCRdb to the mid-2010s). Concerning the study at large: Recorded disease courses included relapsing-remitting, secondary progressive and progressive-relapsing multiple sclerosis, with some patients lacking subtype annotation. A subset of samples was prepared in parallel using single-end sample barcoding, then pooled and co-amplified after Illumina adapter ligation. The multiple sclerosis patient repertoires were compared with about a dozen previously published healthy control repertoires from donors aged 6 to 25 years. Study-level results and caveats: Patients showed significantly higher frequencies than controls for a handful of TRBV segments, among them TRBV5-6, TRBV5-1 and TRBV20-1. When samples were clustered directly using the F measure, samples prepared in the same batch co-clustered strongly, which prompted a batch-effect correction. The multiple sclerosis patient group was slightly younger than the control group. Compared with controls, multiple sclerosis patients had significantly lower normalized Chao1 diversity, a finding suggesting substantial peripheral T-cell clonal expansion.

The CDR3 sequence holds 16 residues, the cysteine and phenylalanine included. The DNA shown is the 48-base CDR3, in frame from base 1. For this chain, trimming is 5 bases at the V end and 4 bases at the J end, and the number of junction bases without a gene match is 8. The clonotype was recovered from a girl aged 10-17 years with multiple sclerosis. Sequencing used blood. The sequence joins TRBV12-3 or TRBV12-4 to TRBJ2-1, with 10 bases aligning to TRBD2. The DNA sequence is TGTGCCAGCAGTCCTGTAGCGGGAGGCCCATACAATGAGCAGTTCTTC. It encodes CASSPVAGGPYNEQFF.